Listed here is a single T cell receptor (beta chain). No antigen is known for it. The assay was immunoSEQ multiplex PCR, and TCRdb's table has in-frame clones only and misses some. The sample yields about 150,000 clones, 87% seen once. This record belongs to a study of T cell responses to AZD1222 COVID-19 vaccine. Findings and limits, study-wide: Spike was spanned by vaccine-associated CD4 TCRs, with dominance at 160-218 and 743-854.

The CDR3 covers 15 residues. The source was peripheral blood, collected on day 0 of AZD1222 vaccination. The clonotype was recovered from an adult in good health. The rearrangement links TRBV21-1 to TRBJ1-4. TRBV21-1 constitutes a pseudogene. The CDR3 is CASSKVGGKGEKLFF. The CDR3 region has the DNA TGTGCCAGCAGCAAAGTGGGGGGCAAAGGGGAAAAACTGTTTTTT.